The source of this T cell receptor (beta chain) is a study of cytomegalovirus exposure and HLA in healthy donors. Remarks on this clone: Its target is not known.

Donors likely had unrecorded immune exposures despite being nominally healthy when sampled. Study-wide findings and caveats: Sequences of the TCR beta chain were said to predict the HLA-A and HLA-B alleles of most subjects accurately. Later work showed greater clonal expansion in HLA-associated TCR beta chains than in equally common others.

Primers for the PCR totalled 60 Vbeta and 13 Jbeta. Profiling relied on immunoSEQ multiplex PCR, and the TCRdb table lists in-frame clones only, not all of them. The data show a few hundred thousand clones, with over 90% seen just once and 1.7% held by the top ten. The CDR3 is 15 amino acids. V trimming: 6 bases; J trimming: 5 bases; junction bases outside the gene matches: 10. Germline lookup yields CDR1 MDHEN and CDR2 SYDVKM. The chain employs TRBV28 and TRBJ1-1; 9 bases are shared with TRBD1. Sequencing was done on a sample of PBMCs. The receptor was isolated from a girl aged 2 to 9 in good health and CMV-seronegative. CDR3 residues: CASSLPDRGGTEAFF. In DNA form, the CDR3 reads TGTGCCAGCAGCCTCCCAGACAGGGGGGGAACTGAAGCTTTCTTT.